This T cell receptor (beta chain) was captured by sequencing in a study of CD8 T cells in Susac syndrome. From blood CD8+ and CD4+ T cells, the TCR beta chain was sequenced. cDNA came from roughly 0.53 to 1 ug RNA primed by random hexamers. TCRdb re-derived calls from the immunoSEQ multiplex PCR reads in MiXCR, one entry per CDR3 protein. Among 250,000 to 350,000 distinct CDR3 sequences, 70% to 90% were seen once, and the ten largest hold approximately 0.12%. Germline assignment: CDR1 DFQATT and CDR2 SNEGSKA (reference sequence). V was pared by 3 bases and J by 3 bases, with 12 bases between. This CDR3 is 13 amino acids long.

Material for sequencing was CD8+ T cells from PBMCs. The sequence came from a human donor with multiple sclerosis. The chain uses TRBV20-1 and TRBJ2-7; D call uncertain. The CDR3 nucleotides are TGCAGTGCTAGTGGTCTAGACCACTACGAGCAGTACTTC. Translation: CSASGLDHYEQYF.